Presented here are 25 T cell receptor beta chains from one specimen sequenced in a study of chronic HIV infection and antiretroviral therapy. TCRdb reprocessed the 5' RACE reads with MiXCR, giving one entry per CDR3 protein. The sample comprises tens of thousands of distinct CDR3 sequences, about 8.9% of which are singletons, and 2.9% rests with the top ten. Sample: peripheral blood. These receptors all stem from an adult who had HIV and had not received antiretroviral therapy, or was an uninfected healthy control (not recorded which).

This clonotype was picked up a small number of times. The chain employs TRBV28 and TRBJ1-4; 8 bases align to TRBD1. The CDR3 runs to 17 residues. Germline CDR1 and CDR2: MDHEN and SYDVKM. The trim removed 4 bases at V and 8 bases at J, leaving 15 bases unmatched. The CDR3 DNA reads TGTGCCAGCAGTTCAAGTGAGACGACAGGGGAGGGCGAAAAACTGTTTTTT. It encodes CASSSSETTGEGEKLFF.

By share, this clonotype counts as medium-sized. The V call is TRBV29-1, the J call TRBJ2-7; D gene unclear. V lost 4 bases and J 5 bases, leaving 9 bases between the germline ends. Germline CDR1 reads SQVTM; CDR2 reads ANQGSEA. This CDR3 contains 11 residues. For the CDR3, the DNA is TGCAGCGTTGTAGAGCGCAACGAGCAGTACTTC. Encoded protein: CSVVERNEQYF.

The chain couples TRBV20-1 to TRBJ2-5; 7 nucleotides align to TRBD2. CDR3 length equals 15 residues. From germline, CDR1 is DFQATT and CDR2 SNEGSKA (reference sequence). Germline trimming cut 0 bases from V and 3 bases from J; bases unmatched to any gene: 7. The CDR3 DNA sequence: TGCAGTGCTAGAGAAGGGGCGGGAGAAGAAGAGACCCAGTACTTC. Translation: CSAREGAGEEETQYF.

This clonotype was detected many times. CDR3 nucleotide sequence: TGTGCCAGCAGTTTACCGGGACTAGCGGGAAGAAAGACCCAGTACTTC. It is translated as CASSLPGLAGRKTQYF. This sequence joins TRBV28 and TRBJ2-5, with TRBD2 matching over 13 bases. Trimming took 2 bases from V and 6 from J; bases not matched to a gene: 6. The CDR3 is 16 residues long. In germline, CDR1 is MDHEN, CDR2 SYDVKM.

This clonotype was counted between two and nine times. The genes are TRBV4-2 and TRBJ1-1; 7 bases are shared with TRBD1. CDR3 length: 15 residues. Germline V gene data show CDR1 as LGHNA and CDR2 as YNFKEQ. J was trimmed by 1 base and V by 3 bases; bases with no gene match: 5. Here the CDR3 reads CASSQVGQRNTEAFF. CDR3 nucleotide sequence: TGTGCCAGCAGCCAGGTGGGACAGAGGAACACTGAAGCTTTCTTT.

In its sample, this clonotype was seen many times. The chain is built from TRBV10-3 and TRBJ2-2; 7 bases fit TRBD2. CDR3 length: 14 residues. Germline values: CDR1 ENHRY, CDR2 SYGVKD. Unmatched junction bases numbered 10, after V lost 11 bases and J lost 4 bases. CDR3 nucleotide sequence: TGTGCCGTCCGGATAAGCGGGACCACCGGGGAGCTGTTTTTT. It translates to CAVRISGTTGELFF.

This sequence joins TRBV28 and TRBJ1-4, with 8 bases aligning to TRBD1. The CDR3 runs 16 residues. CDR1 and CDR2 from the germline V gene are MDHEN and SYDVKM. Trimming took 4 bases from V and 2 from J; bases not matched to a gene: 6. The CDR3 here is CASSSPHRGTNEKLFF. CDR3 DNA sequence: TGTGCCAGCAGTTCCCCTCACAGGGGGACTAATGAAAAACTGTTTTTT.

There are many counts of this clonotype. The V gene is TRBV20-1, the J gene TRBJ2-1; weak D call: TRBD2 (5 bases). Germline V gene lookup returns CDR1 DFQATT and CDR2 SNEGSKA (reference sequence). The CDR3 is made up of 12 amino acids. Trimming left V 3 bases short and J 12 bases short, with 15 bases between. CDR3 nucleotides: TGCAGTGCTAGTCGGGCGGAGGTTGGGCAGTTCTTC. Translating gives CSASRAEVGQFF.

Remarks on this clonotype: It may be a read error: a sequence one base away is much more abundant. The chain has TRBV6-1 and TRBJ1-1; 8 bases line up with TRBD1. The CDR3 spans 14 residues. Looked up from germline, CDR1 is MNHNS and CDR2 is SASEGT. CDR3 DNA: TGTGCCAGCAGTGCGACAGGGGAGAACACTGAAACTTTCTTT. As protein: CASSATGENTETFF.

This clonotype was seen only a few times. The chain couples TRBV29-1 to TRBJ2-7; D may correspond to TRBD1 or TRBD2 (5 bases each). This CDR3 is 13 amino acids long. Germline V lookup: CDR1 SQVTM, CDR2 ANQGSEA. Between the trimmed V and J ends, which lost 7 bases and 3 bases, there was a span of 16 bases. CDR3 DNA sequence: TGCAGCGCCGGGACGGACCGAAGCTACGAGCAGTACTTC. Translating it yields CSAGTDRSYEQYF.

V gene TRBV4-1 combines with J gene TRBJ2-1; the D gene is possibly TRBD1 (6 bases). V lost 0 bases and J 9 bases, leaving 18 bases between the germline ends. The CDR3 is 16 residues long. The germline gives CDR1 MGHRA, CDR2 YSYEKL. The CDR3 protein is CASSQDIGGPRGEQFF. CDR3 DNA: TGCGCCAGCAGCCAAGATATTGGGGGCCCGCGTGGTGAGCAGTTCTTC.

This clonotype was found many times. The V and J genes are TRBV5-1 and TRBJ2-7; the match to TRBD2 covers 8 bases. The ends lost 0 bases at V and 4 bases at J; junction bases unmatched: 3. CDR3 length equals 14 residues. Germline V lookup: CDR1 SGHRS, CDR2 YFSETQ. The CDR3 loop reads CASSLAGGEYEQYF. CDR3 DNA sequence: TGCGCCAGCAGCTTGGCGGGAGGGGAGTACGAGCAGTACTTC.

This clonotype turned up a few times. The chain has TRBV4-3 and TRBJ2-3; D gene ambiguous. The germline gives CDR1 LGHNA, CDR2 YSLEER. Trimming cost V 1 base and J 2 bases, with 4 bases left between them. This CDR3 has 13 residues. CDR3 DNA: TGCGCCAGCAGCCAAGGTCCCACAGATACGCAGTATTTT. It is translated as CASSQGPTDTQYF.

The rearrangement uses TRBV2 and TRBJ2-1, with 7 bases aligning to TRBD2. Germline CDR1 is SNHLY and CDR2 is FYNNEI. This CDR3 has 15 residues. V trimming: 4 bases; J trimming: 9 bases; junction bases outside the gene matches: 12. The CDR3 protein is CASSGEGGPLSEQFF. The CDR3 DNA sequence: TGTGCCAGCAGTGGGGAGGGAGGGCCGTTAAGTGAGCAGTTCTTC.

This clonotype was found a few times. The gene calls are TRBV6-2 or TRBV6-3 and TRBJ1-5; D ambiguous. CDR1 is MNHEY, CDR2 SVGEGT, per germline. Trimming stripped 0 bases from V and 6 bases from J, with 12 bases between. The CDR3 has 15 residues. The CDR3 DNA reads TGTGCCAGCAGTTACTCGATCGGGCAAGGTCAGCCCCAGCATTTT. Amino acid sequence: CASSYSIGQGQPQHF.

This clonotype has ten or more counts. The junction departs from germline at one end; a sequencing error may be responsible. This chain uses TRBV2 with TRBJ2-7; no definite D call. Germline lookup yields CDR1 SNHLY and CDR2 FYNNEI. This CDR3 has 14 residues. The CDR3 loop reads CASSETGQLYGQYF. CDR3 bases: TGTGCCAGCAGTGAAACCGGGCAGCTCTACGGGCAGTACTTC.

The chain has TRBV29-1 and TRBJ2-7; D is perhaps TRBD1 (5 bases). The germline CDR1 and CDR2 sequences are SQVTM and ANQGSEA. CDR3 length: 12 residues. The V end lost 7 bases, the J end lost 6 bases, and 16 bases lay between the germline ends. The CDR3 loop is CSAMGLGAEQYF. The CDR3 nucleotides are TGCAGCGCAATGGGGCTCGGTGCCGAGCAGTACTTC.

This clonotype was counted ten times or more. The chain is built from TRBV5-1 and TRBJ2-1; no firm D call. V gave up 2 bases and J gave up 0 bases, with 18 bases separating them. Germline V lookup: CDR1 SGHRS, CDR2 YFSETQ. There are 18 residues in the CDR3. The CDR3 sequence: CASSLFSTATSSYNEQFF. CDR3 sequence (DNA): TGCGCCAGCAGCTTATTCTCGACTGCGACCAGCTCCTACAATGAGCAGTTCTTC. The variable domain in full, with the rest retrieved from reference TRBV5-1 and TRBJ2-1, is KAGVTQTPRYLIKTRGQQVTLSCSPISGHRSVSWYQQTPGQGLQFLFEYFSETQRNKGNFPGRFSGRQFSNSRSEMNVSTLELGDSALYLCASSLFSTATSSYNEQFFGPGTRLTVL.

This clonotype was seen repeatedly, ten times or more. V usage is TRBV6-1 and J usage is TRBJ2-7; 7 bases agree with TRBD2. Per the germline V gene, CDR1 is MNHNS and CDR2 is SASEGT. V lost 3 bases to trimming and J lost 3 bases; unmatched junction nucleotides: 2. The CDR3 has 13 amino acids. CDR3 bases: TGTGCCAGCAGTGACGGGGGGTTCTACGAGCAGTACTTC. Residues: CASSDGGFYEQYF.

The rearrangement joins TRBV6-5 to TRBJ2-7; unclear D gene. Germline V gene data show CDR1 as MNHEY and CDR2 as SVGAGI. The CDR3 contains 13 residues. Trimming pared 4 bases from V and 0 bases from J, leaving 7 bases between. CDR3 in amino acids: CASSSPLSYEQYF. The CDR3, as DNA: TGTGCCAGCAGTTCTCCCCTCTCCTACGAGCAGTACTTC.

This CDR3 reads CASSDSIGGDTQYF. DNA for the CDR3: TGTGCCAGCAGTGACTCGATTGGGGGAGATACGCAGTATTTT. V is TRBV6-4 and J is TRBJ2-3; D may be TRBD1 or TRBD2 (5 bases each). The ends were cut back, 0 bases at V and 5 bases at J, with 9 bases in the middle. CDR3 length equals 14 residues. The germline V gene has CDR1 MRHNA and CDR2 SNTAGT.

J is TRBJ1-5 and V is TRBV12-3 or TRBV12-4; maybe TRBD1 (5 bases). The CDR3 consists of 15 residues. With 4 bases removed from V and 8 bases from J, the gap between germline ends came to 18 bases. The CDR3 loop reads CASSSGTADYKPQHF. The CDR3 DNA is TGTGCCAGCAGTTCGGGGACGGCAGACTACAAGCCCCAGCATTTT.

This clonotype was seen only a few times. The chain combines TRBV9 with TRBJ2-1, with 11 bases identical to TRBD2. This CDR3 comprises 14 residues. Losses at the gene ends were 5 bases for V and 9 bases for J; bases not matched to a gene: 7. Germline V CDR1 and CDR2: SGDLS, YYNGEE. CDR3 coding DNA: TGTGCCAGCAGTCTTAGCGGGAGGGGGGGTGAGCAGTTCTTC. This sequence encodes CASSLSGRGGEQFF. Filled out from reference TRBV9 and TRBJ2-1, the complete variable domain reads DSGVTQTPKHLITATGQRVTLRCSPRSGDLSVYWYQQSLDQGLQFLIQYYNGEERAKGNILERFSAQQFPDLHSELNLSSLELGDSALYFCASSLSGRGGEQFFGPGTRLTVL.

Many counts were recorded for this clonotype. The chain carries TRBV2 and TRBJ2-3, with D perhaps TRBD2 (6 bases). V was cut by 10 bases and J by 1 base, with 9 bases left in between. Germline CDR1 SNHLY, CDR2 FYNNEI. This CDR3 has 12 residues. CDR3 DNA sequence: TGTGCCATACTAGCCGGCACAGATACGCAGTATTTT. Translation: CAILAGTDTQYF. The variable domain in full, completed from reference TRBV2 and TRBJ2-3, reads EPEVTQTPSHQVTQMGQEVILRCVPISNHLYFYWYRQILGQKVEFLVSFYNNEISEKSEIFDDQFSVERPDGSNFTLKIRSTKLEDSAMYFCAILAGTDTQYFGPGTRLTVL.

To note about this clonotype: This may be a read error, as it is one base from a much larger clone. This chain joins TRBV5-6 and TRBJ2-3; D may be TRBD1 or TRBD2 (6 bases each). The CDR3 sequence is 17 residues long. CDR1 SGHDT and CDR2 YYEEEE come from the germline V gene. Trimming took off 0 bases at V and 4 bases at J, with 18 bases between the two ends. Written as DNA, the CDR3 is TGTGCCAGCAGCTTGGCCCTGGAGGGGGTGTATGCAGATACGCAGTATTTT. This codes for CASSLALEGVYADTQYF. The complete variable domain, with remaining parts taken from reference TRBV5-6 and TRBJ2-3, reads DAGVTQSPTHLIKTRGQQVTLRCSPKSGHDTVSWYQQALGQGPQFIFQYYEEEERQRGNFPDRFSGHQFPNYSSELNVNALLLGDSALYLCASSLALEGVYADTQYFGPGTRLTVL.